Each of the 16 T cell receptor beta chains below was sequenced from the same sample in a study of cytomegalovirus exposure and HLA in healthy donors. 13 Jbeta primers and 60 Vbeta primers were used for the PCR. Clones were sequenced by immunoSEQ multiplex PCR, and TCRdb holds only the in-frame ones, with some missing. Of 200,000 or so clones in the sample, about 85% were seen once. Specimen: PBMCs. The receptors stem from a human donor in good health.

The J gene is TRBJ2-1, the V gene TRBV28; 12 nucleotides agree with TRBD1. The CDR3 is 16 residues long. The junction had 8 bases not matched to a gene; V was cut back by 5 bases and J by 6 bases. CDR1 and CDR2 from the germline V gene are MDHEN and SYDVKM. CDR3 nucleotides: TGTGCCAGCAGTACCCCGGGACAGGGGGCAGGCAATGAGCAGTTCTTC. This encodes CASSTPGQGAGNEQFF.

This clone was detected once. The chain uses TRBV4-3 and TRBJ2-3; 10 bases fit TRBD2. Trimming at V came to 3 bases and at J to 2 bases, leaving 2 bases not matched to a gene. Germline CDR1 reads LGHNA; CDR2 reads YSLEER. The CDR3 has 15 amino acids. The CDR3 loop is CASSQSGRVTDTQYF. CDR3 nucleotide sequence: TGCGCCAGCAGCCAGAGCGGGAGGGTCACAGATACGCAGTATTTT.

This clone appeared a single time. CDR3 protein: CASSLEGRREAFF. The CDR3 bases are TGCGCCAGCAGCTTGGAAGGCAGGAGGGAAGCTTTCTTT. This chain joins TRBV5-1 and TRBJ1-1; D is unclear. The V and J ends lost 0 bases and 8 bases respectively, with 11 bases between them. Germline CDR1 is SGHRS and CDR2 is YFSETQ. This CDR3 region has 13 residues.

The chain uses TRBV5-1 and TRBJ1-5; D might be TRBD1 (5 bases). The CDR3 sequence is 13 residues long. Trimming left V 3 bases short and J 6 bases short, with 10 bases between. Per germline, CDR1 SGHRS and CDR2 YFSETQ. The CDR3 loop reads CASSWGEGQPQHF. The CDR3 DNA is TGCGCCAGCAGCTGGGGGGAAGGTCAGCCCCAGCATTTT.

The chain carries TRBV27 and TRBJ2-3; no reliable D call. Germline-derived CDR1 and CDR2 are MNHEY and SMNVEV (reference sequence). V was shortened by 3 bases and J by 2 bases, with 9 bases between the two germline ends. The CDR3 consists of 14 residues. In DNA form, the CDR3 reads TGTGCCAGCAGTTTTGTGGAGAACACAGATACGCAGTATTTT. It yields the protein CASSFVENTDTQYF.

The chain is built from TRBV19 and TRBJ2-3, with TRBD2 matching over 11 bases. CDR1 is LNHDA and CDR2 is SQIVND in the germline V gene (reference sequence). V trimming: 6 bases; J trimming: 9 bases; junction bases outside the gene matches: 14. The CDR3 loop spans 16 amino acids. The CDR3 nucleotides are TGTGCCAGTAGCCCAACTAGCGGGGGCCATCTAGGCACGCAGTATTTT. Residues: CASSPTSGGHLGTQYF.

This chain joins TRBV5-5 and TRBJ1-3; 7 positions match TRBD1. The CDR3 runs to 15 residues. CDR1 is SGHKS, CDR2 YYEKEE, per germline (reference sequence). J lost 3 bases, V lost 0 bases, and 3 bases had no gene match. CDR3 sequence (DNA): TGTGCCAGCAGCTTGGGACAGGGTGGTGGAAACACCATATATTTT. Translation gives CASSLGQGGGNTIYF.

CDR3 region: CASSPLAGGYTGELFF. The CDR3 nucleotides are TGTGCCAGCAGCCCTTTAGCGGGAGGTTACACCGGGGAGCTGTTTTTT. The chain uses TRBV5-4 and TRBJ2-2, with 10 bases identical to TRBD2. The J segment lost 3 bases and the V segment lost 4 bases, leaving 6 bases of the junction unmatched. The CDR3 extends over 16 amino acids. In germline, CDR1 is SGHNT, CDR2 YYREEE (reference sequence).

V gene TRBV27 combines with J gene TRBJ1-5; 7 nucleotides align to TRBD1. The ends lost 6 bases at V and 8 bases at J; junction bases unmatched: 10. CDR1 and CDR2 (germline): MNHEY, SMNVEV (reference sequence). This CDR3 contains 14 residues. The CDR3 DNA is TGTGCCAGCAGCAGATCAGGGGGGATAGAGCCCCAGCATTTT. This sequence encodes CASSRSGGIEPQHF.

The genes are TRBV7-8 and TRBJ2-7; D is unclear. The CDR3 extends over 15 amino acids. Germline CDR1 is SGHVS and CDR2 is FQNEAQ. Trimming left V 1 base short and J 5 bases short, with 15 bases between. The CDR3 region has the DNA TGTGCCAGCAGCTTAGATCCCTACCTTATCAACGAGCAGTACTTC. This sequence encodes CASSLDPYLINEQYF.

This chain connects TRBV9 to TRBJ2-1; 8 bases fit TRBD2. Germline loops: CDR1 SGDLS, CDR2 YYNGEE. This CDR3 has 17 amino acids. The V gene end was trimmed by 2 bases and the J gene end by 9 bases; junction bases not matched to a gene: 16. The CDR3: CASSVPLGAGDMSEQFF. Written as DNA, the CDR3 is TGTGCCAGCAGCGTCCCTTTGGGAGCGGGAGATATGAGTGAGCAGTTCTTC.

The genes are TRBV9 and TRBJ2-7, with D possibly TRBD2 on 5 matching bases. The CDR3 runs 15 residues. V lost 4 bases and J lost 4, with 18 bases in between. CDR1 is SGDLS and CDR2 is YYNGEE in the germline V gene. The CDR3 here is CASSPTPDLLYEQYF. The DNA for the CDR3 is TGTGCCAGCAGCCCCACCCCGGACTTGCTATACGAGCAGTACTTC.

This clone was recorded a few times. The junction departs from germline at one end; a sequencing error may be responsible. The rearrangement uses TRBV7-9 and TRBJ2-2; 7 bases map to TRBD2. The CDR3 length is 14 residues. Germline V lookup: CDR1 SEHNR, CDR2 FQNEAQ (reference sequence). The CDR3 loop reads CSSSREVNTGELFF. In DNA form, the CDR3 reads TGTTCCAGCAGCCGGGAGGTAAACACCGGGGAGCTGTTTTTT.

This chain links TRBV6-4 with TRBJ2-3; 11 nucleotides match TRBD2. Germline V gene sequence: CDR1 MRHNA, CDR2 SNTAGT. With 5 bases clipped from V and 3 bases from J, the junction kept 4 bases outside the gene matches. The CDR3 has 15 amino acids. CDR3 sequence: CASSFLAGGTDTQYF. The CDR3 DNA reads TGTGCCAGCAGTTTTCTAGCGGGAGGAACAGATACGCAGTATTTT.

The V gene is TRBV25-1, the J gene TRBJ2-1; 9 bases match TRBD1. The CDR3 is 15 residues long. Germline CDR1 and CDR2: MGHDK and SYGVNS. Trimming removed 3 bases from V and 7 bases from J; junction bases left unmatched: 7. CDR3 protein: CASSDGDREGNEQFF. The CDR3 DNA sequence: TGTGCCAGCAGTGACGGGGACAGGGAGGGTAATGAGCAGTTCTTC.

The chain carries TRBV19 and TRBJ1-4; 7 bases match TRBD1. J lost 3 bases, V lost 5 bases, and 6 bases had no gene match. This CDR3 comprises 15 residues. Looked up from germline, CDR1 is LNHDA and CDR2 is SQIVND (reference sequence). For the CDR3, the DNA is TGTGCCAGTAGTTTACGGGACAGCTCTAATGAAAAACTGTTTTTT. Its protein is CASSLRDSSNEKLFF.